These 3 T cell receptor beta chains came from one sample sequenced in a study of cytomegalovirus exposure and HLA in healthy donors (TCRdb year 2017). The method was the immunoSEQ multiplex PCR assay. For the multiplex PCR, a mixture combining 60 forward primers for TCR Vbeta segments and 13 reverse primers for TCR Jbeta segments was used. The source is immuneACCESS, and TCRdb retained only in-frame sequences with V and J called. Part of the clones is not carried over; for the studies checked, unresolved V genes explain less than half of this, and the remainder is unexplained. A total of roughly 86,000 clones appear in this sample, over 55% of them only once. The ten top clones hold about a fifth of the sample. The sample consisted of PBMCs. These receptors originate from a woman aged 45 to 65 in good health and CMV-seropositive.

The chain uses TRBV5-1 and TRBJ1-6; maybe TRBD1 (6 bases). V lost 4 bases and J 5 bases, leaving 13 bases between the germline ends. CDR1 is SGHRS and CDR2 is YFSETQ in the germline V gene. The CDR3 contains 15 residues. CDR3 in amino acids: CASSLQGLNNSPLHF. The CDR3 coding sequence is TGCGCCAGCAGCCTCCAGGGGTTAAATAATTCACCCCTCCACTTT.

This CDR3 reads CASSVTPGDYNEQFF. CDR3 sequence (DNA): TGTGCCAGCAGTGTCACCCCAGGGGACTACAATGAGCAGTTCTTC. The chain joins TRBV28 to TRBJ2-1; D may be TRBD1 (6 bases). Germline V gene sequence: CDR1 MDHEN, CDR2 SYDVKM. The CDR3 length is 15 residues. The V end lost 5 bases, the J end lost 3 bases, and 14 bases lay between the germline ends.

The J gene is TRBJ1-5, the V gene TRBV7-2, with D maybe TRBD1 (5 bases). The CDR3 extends over 15 amino acids. Germline V gives CDR1 SGHTA, CDR2 FQGNSA. Trimming removed 1 base at V and 7 bases at J, with 14 bases between. The CDR3 region has the DNA TGTGCCAGCAGCTTAGGAACCAGGGAAAACCAGCCCCAGCATTTT. As protein: CASSLGTRENQPQHF.